This TCR beta chain was sequenced for a study of tumor-infiltrating lymphocytes in primary liver carcinoma (dated by TCRdb to the late 2010s). About the study as a whole: The five patients, three men and two women aged 30 to 69 years, had hepatocellular carcinoma (four) or combined HCC and intrahepatic cholangiocarcinoma (one). Tumors of the five patients were stage T1-T3 N0M0 with maximum diameters of roughly 4.2 to 11 cm. A total of roughly 35 specimens from 5 patients, comprising 25 or so tumor regions, 5 adjacent noncancerous liver tissues and 5 peripheral blood samples, were covered by TCRbeta repertoire sequencing. Agilent mRNA microarray profiling was performed on the 20 to 25 tumor region samples to relate TCRbeta repertoire diversity to the local molecular phenotype. The study combined TCRbeta repertoire sequencing, expression microarrays and whole-exome sequencing across five regions of each liver tumor, with adjacent normal tissue and blood. Technical replicate repertoires showed high reproducibility, with mean shared-clone rates about 0.91 and correlation coefficients above 0.98. Samples yielded roughly 3.5 to 7.13 million productive TCRbeta reads; read depth did not differ significantly between tissue types. The research as a whole found: Consistent with antigen-driven expansion, pairs of tumor regions showed higher repertoire overlap (mean around 36%) than either tumor-adjacent pairs (around 17%) or tumor-blood pairs (approximately 14%). Only the TCR beta chain was sequenced, which likely underestimates true repertoire diversity because unpaired alpha chains were not captured. Comparison of CD4+ and CD8+ T cell repertoires was precluded by the use of bulk unsorted samples. Just about 7.5-25% of top clones turned up in all five regions of a tumor, which suggests spatial heterogeneity among tumor-infiltrating T cells. The top 250 clones accounted for a significantly greater share of the repertoire in tumors than in blood (p = 0.039). The study included only a few patients, and the authors note findings should be validated in a larger study.

Using a constant-region primer and ProtoScript II reverse transcriptase, TCRbeta-specific cDNA was reverse-transcribed from roughly 500 ng total RNA. Three nested multiplex PCR rounds, following a slightly modified ARM-PCR procedure, were used to build the TCRbeta libraries. Each of the first two PCR rounds ran for roughly 11 cycles and used multiplex TRBV1-TRBV30 forward primers together with a Cbeta reverse primer. Sample barcodes and Illumina adapters were added in a final 25-cycle PCR using Deep VentR polymerase. Before sequencing, amplicons of 200-500 bp were purified from gel using a QIAquick gel extraction kit. An Illumina HiSeq 2500 was used to sequence the TCRbeta amplicons, generating 250-bp paired-end reads. Concerning the study's data processing: Trimmomatic v0.33 was used to quality-trim the reads, and FLASH v1.2.11 was used to merge paired reads so that full CDR3 sequences could be recovered. MiGEC v1.2.1b assigned V, D and J germline segments to the rearranged TCRbeta sequences. Clonotype statistics and Shannon-Wiener diversity indices were computed with VDJtools v1.0.0. Except for diversity analysis, only each sample's 250 most abundant clonotypes were used in subsequent analyses to reduce sampling bias. TCRdb reran the public reads through fastp at Q25 and MiXCR, keeping productive beta chains. A single entry per CDR3 protein holds the most common genes and DNA from its merged rows. The V and J calls and clone size come from TCRdb's table, not from the authors' own analysis. The sample data list more than 95,000 distinct CDR3 sequences, and around 60% of these were observed just once. Jointly, the top ten make up 8.4% of the sample.

V gives up 3 bases and J gives up 6 bases, and the segment between their germline ends measures 8 bases. Reading from cysteine to phenylalanine, the CDR3 counts 12 amino acids. Only the CDR3 region is kept as DNA, spanning 36 bases read in frame from base 1. With regard to this clonotype: The target of this receptor is not known. A much larger clone lies a single base off, so this may be a read error.

Total RNA and DNA were co-extracted from about 19-30 mg of bulk tissue with the AllPrep DNA/RNA mini kit, without cell sorting. Between November 2015 and early 2016, 4 or 5 patients in China with histopathologically diagnosed primary liver carcinoma had their tumors surgically resected. At the time of sampling, the patients had chronic HBV infection and had not received any treatment. Each tumor was sampled at five spatially separated regions: the superior, inferior, left-lateral and right-lateral poles and the tumor centre. More than 75% viable tumor cells were found by histology in every tumor sample. Pieces of fresh tumor and adjacent tissue were cut in half, with one half kept in RNAlater at -80 degrees C and the other half sent for histology.

Sequenced sample: liver tumor tissue from sampling region 3. This specimen's cell subset or site label, per the study, means: tumor region T3, left-lateral pole. The rearrangement joined TRBV12-3 or TRBV12-4 to TRBJ1-1; possibly the D gene is TRBD1, per 5 matching bases. The sequence derives from a woman aged 55 to 70 with primary liver carcinoma and hepatitis B virus infection. The CDR3 region: CASSFRDAEAFF. The DNA sequence is TGTGCCAGCAGTTTCAGGGACGCTGAAGCTTTCTTT.